This TCR beta chain was obtained from a study of blood T cell repertoires in COVID-19. On the study more broadly: The analysed material was cDNA or gDNA that came from T cells, B-cell-depleted T cells, or PBMCs.

Methods used by the authors: How many nucleated cells were present was estimated from reference gene primer amplification. The data were produced by immunoSEQ multiplex PCR, yet TCRdb's version contains in-frame clones alone and is incomplete. V and J calls and clone size are given by that table; D and trimming were obtained from the DNA. The sample records 200,000 to 250,000 clones, approximately 91% being singletons. The receptor's source is a woman in her sixties with acute or convalescent COVID-19. Source material: peripheral blood.

The CDR3 loop is CASSWEQADIGELFF. CDR3 coding DNA: TGTGCCAGCAGCTGGGAACAGGCGGATATCGGGGAGCTGTTTTTT. J is TRBJ2-2 and V is TRBV7-9; perhaps TRBD1 as D (5 bases). CDR3 length: 15 amino acids. Germline CDR1 SEHNR, CDR2 FQNEAQ (reference sequence). Trimming took 4 bases from V and 7 from J, leaving 16 bases between them.